One sample yielded the 7 T cell receptor beta chains listed below, sequenced in a study of blood T cell repertoires in COVID-19. Assay used: immunoSEQ multiplex PCR; TCRdb lists only in-frame clones, some missing. The data contain fewer than 80,000 clones, about four fifths of them singletons. The specimen sequenced was peripheral blood. The receptors shown here come from a human donor in a cohort sampled during active COVID-19.

The rearrangement joins TRBV2 to TRBJ1-5; no definite D call. This CDR3 region has 14 residues. CDR1 and CDR2 from the germline V gene are SNHLY and FYNNEI. Deletions cut 4 bases from V and 6 bases from J, with 13 bases between. CDR3 DNA sequence: TGTGCCAGCAGTGGAGACCCAACGGGTCAGCCCCAGCATTTT. This codes for CASSGDPTGQPQHF.

The chain couples TRBV7-2 to TRBJ2-5; 7 bases are shared with TRBD2. Unmatched junction bases numbered 11, after V lost 7 bases and J lost 3 bases. Germline V gene data show CDR1 as SGHTA and CDR2 as FQGNSA. CDR3 size: 15 residues. The CDR3 DNA reads TGTGCCAGCACCTCAGCCGTAGCGGGCAAAGAGACCCAGTACTTC. Translating it yields CASTSAVAGKETQYF.

The chain is built from TRBV18 and TRBJ2-7; TRBD2 is a possible D gene (6 bases). The CDR3 is 12 amino acids. Trimming shortened V by 4 bases and J by 5 bases, and 9 bases separated the two germline ends. From germline, CDR1 is KGHSH and CDR2 LQKENI. CDR3 protein: CASSRRGDEQYF. The CDR3 DNA is TGTGCCAGCTCACGGCGCGGGGACGAGCAGTACTTC.

The CDR3 sequence: CASSEQGARTGELFF. CDR3 coding DNA: TGTGCCAGCAGTGAGCAGGGGGCGCGGACCGGGGAGCTGTTTTTT. This chain links TRBV25-1 with TRBJ2-2, with 8 bases that match TRBD1. V lost 3 bases and J lost 5; bases outside the gene matches: 5. The CDR3 runs to 15 residues. The germline V gene has CDR1 MGHDK and CDR2 SYGVNS.

This sequence joins TRBV5-4 and TRBJ2-2; tentatively, D is TRBD1 (6 bases). Looked up from germline, CDR1 is SGHNT and CDR2 is YYREEE (reference sequence). This CDR3 is built from 17 residues. Between the trimmed V and J ends, which lost 3 bases and 2 bases, there was a span of 17 bases. CDR3 bases: TGTGCCAGCAGCTCCCTACCAGGGGCAACAAACACCGGGGAGCTGTTTTTT. It yields the protein CASSSLPGATNTGELFF.

This CDR3 is CASKTGERPLHF. The CDR3 DNA is TGTGCCAGCAAGACAGGGGAGAGACCCCTCCACTTT. The chain employs TRBV28 and TRBJ1-6; 8 positions agree with TRBD1. The CDR3 has 12 amino acids. CDR1 is MDHEN, CDR2 SYDVKM, per germline. V lost 7 bases, J lost 12 bases, and 5 bases stayed unmatched.

This chain joins TRBV9 and TRBJ2-3; 9 bases line up with TRBD2. J gave up 2 bases and V 0 bases, and 4 bases lay outside the gene matches. Germline V gene data show CDR1 as SGDLS and CDR2 as YYNGEE. This CDR3 contains 16 residues. The CDR3 region is CASSVEGGGATDTQYF. CDR3 in DNA: TGTGCCAGCAGCGTAGAGGGCGGGGGGGCCACAGATACGCAGTATTTT.